These 28 T cell receptor beta chains originate from one sample sequenced in a study of Ad26.COV2.S vaccination and SARS-CoV-2 variants. As for treatment: over 15 received Ad26.COV2.S at low or high dose, single or two shots; a few received placebo; per-sample allocation not given. Day 63 following the first vaccine or placebo injection was when the samples were taken. Generated by immunoSEQ multiplex PCR, the TCRdb table keeps only in-frame clones and is missing some. This sample has hundreds of thousands of clones, with more than 85% found just once. The sequencing here drew on peripheral blood, taken in a trial of Ad26.COV2.S vaccine versus placebo. Every receptor here comes from a person aged 18-60 years who received the Ad26.COV2.S COVID-19 vaccine or a placebo.

Many counts were recorded for this clone. The chain employs TRBV28 and TRBJ2-7, with D unclear. The V gene's germline CDR1 is MDHEN and CDR2 SYDVKM. The V end lost 4 bases, the J end lost 2 bases, and 9 bases lay between the germline ends. This CDR3 is 13 amino acids long. This CDR3 is CASSSQKTYEQYF. CDR3 nucleotide sequence: TGTGCCAGCAGTTCTCAAAAAACCTACGAGCAGTACTTC.

This clone was counted once. V gene TRBV28 combines with J gene TRBJ1-4, with 10 bases identical to TRBD1. The CDR3 runs 15 residues. The junction had 5 bases not matched to a gene; V was cut back by 3 bases and J by 7 bases. Germline CDR1 reads MDHEN; CDR2 reads SYDVKM. CDR3 in amino acids: CASSFPRTGGEKLFF. The DNA of the CDR3 is TGTGCCAGCAGTTTCCCTAGGACAGGGGGTGAAAAACTGTTTTTT.

The rearrangement uses TRBV28 and TRBJ1-5, with D hard to call. Germline V CDR1 and CDR2: MDHEN, SYDVKM. Trimming shortened V by 2 bases and J by 5 bases, and 10 bases separated the two germline ends. The CDR3 is 14 amino acids. The DNA of the CDR3 is TGTGCCAGCAGTTTAACCCGGTACGATCAGCCCCAGCATTTT. Amino acids: CASSLTRYDQPQHF.

The chain employs TRBV7-8 and TRBJ1-3, with no clear D. This CDR3 comprises 17 residues. Trimming pared 1 base from V and 0 bases from J, leaving 13 bases between. Germline CDR1 and CDR2: SGHVS and FQNEAQ. CDR3: CASSLEAAHFSGNTIYF. CDR3 nucleotides: TGTGCCAGCAGCTTAGAGGCAGCTCACTTCTCTGGAAACACCATATATTTT.

The chain is built from TRBV29-1 and TRBJ1-2; 7 bases align to TRBD1. The CDR3 contains 16 residues. Germline values: CDR1 SQVTM, CDR2 ANQGSEA. V lost 6 bases and J lost 0; bases outside the gene matches: 13. The CDR3 sequence: CSVLGVGDRTNYGYTF. CDR3 sequence (DNA): TGCAGCGTACTGGGGGTTGGGGACAGAACTAACTATGGCTACACCTTC.

This chain connects TRBV4-3 to TRBJ2-1; 8 nucleotides line up with TRBD2. CDR1 and CDR2 from the germline V gene are LGHNA and YSLEER. This CDR3 contains 17 residues. The V and J ends lost 1 base and 0 bases, in that order; junction bases with no gene match: 5. CDR3 sequence: CASSQVLSGDSYNEQFF. For the CDR3, the DNA is TGCGCCAGCAGCCAAGTCCTTAGCGGGGACTCCTACAATGAGCAGTTCTTC.

The chain carries TRBV27 and TRBJ2-1; D ambiguous. Germline CDR1 MNHEY, CDR2 SMNVEV (reference sequence). The V end lost 3 bases, the J end lost 7 bases, and 13 bases lay between the germline ends. CDR3 length equals 14 residues. CDR3 bases: TGTGCCAGCAGTTTGGCGACGTGGGGAAATGAGCAGTTCTTC. Protein product: CASSLATWGNEQFF.

The chain recombines TRBV6-2 or TRBV6-3 with TRBJ2-3; 9 nucleotides agree with TRBD1. Germline CDR1 reads MNHEY; CDR2 reads SVGEGT. CDR3 length equals 13 residues. V dropped 6 bases and J dropped 6; count of bases not matched to a gene: 4. The CDR3 loop reads CASSRDRVDTQYF. DNA of the CDR3: TGTGCCAGCAGCCGGGACAGGGTGGATACGCAGTATTTT.

The rearrangement uses TRBV9 and TRBJ1-5; D call uncertain. Deletions cut 4 bases from V and 0 bases from J, with 11 bases between. The CDR3 contains 15 residues. The germline CDR1 and CDR2 sequences are SGDLS and YYNGEE. CDR3 sequence reads: CASSPTDGSNQPQHF. The DNA of the CDR3 is TGTGCCAGCAGCCCCACCGACGGTAGCAATCAGCCCCAGCATTTT.

This sequence joins TRBV7-3 and TRBJ1-1; D possibly corresponds to TRBD1 (5 bases). The CDR3 totals 16 residues. Germline CDR1 is SGHTA and CDR2 is FQGTGA. The V and J ends lost 4 bases and 0 bases respectively, with 15 bases between them. The CDR3 sequence: CASSSTPGRLNTEAFF. In DNA, the CDR3 is TGTGCCAGCAGCTCCACCCCGGGACGGCTGAACACTGAAGCTTTCTTT.

The genes are TRBV27 and TRBJ2-1; D assignment may be TRBD1 or TRBD2 (6 bases each). Germline V gene sequence: CDR1 MNHEY, CDR2 SMNVEV (reference sequence). The CDR3 sequence is 15 residues long. Trimming pared 10 bases from V and 0 bases from J, leaving 16 bases between. CDR3 DNA: TGTGCCACGGGGGCAGAGCTCTTCTCCTACAATGAGCAGTTCTTC. Translating it yields CATGAELFSYNEQFF.

This clone came up a few times. The chain links TRBV15 to TRBJ2-5; no clear D gene. The CDR3 contains 13 residues. V was clipped by 1 base and J by 5 bases, with 8 bases between them. The germline gives CDR1 LNHNV, CDR2 YYDKDF (reference sequence). The CDR3 region has the DNA TGTGCCACCAGCAGAGTCCAGAGGGAGACCCAGTACTTC. Amino acid sequence: CATSRVQRETQYF.

This chain joins TRBV28 and TRBJ2-7, with 11 bases aligning to TRBD2. The junction had 6 bases not matched to a gene; V was cut back by 4 bases and J by 7 bases. The length of the CDR3 is 14 residues. Germline CDR1 is MDHEN and CDR2 is SYDVKM. The CDR3 DNA reads as TGTGCCAGCAGTTCGTCTAGCGGGAGGCGGGAGCAGTACTTC. Its protein is CASSSSSGRREQYF.

The chain is built from TRBV12-5 and TRBJ2-5, with D perhaps TRBD1 (6 bases). The length of the CDR3 is 14 residues. Per germline, CDR1 LGHNT and CDR2 FRNRAP. The V and J ends lost 2 bases and 2 bases respectively, with 9 bases between them. CDR3 in DNA: TGTGCTAGTGGTTTGTGGGGGCGGCAAGAGACCCAGTACTTC. Its translation is CASGLWGRQETQYF.

This chain uses TRBV12-5 with TRBJ2-1; 11 bases match TRBD2. This CDR3 region has 19 residues. The ends lost 1 base at V and 2 bases at J; junction bases unmatched: 10. The germline CDR1 and CDR2 sequences are LGHNT and FRNRAP. CDR3 loop: CASGLATSGSVTTYNEQFF. For the CDR3, the DNA is TGTGCTAGTGGTTTGGCCACTAGCGGGAGCGTCACCACCTACAATGAGCAGTTCTTC.

The chain uses TRBV5-1 and TRBJ2-7; no reliable D call. Trimming removed 4 bases at V and 2 bases at J, with 10 bases between. CDR3 length equals 13 residues. Germline values: CDR1 SGHRS, CDR2 YFSETQ. The CDR3 spells CASSLDPAYEQYF. CDR3 DNA: TGCGCCAGCAGCCTCGACCCTGCCTACGAGCAGTACTTC.

In its sample, this clone was seen a few times. The chain employs TRBV6-1 and TRBJ2-2; 8 positions agree with TRBD1. Germline CDR1 is MNHNS and CDR2 is SASEGT. V shed 4 bases and J 0 bases; nucleotides not matched to a gene: 4. This CDR3 contains 16 residues. This CDR3 is CASSGRTGSNTGELFF. As DNA, the CDR3 is TGTGCCAGCAGTGGTCGGACAGGGTCGAACACCGGGGAGCTGTTTTTT.

The chain uses TRBV28 and TRBJ2-2; the D is unclear. Trimming took off 3 bases at V and 2 bases at J, with 10 bases between the two ends. The CDR3 covers 15 residues. The V gene's germline CDR1 is MDHEN and CDR2 SYDVKM. Here the CDR3 DNA reads TGTGCCAGCAGTTTGGTGGGAAAAAACACCGGGGAGCTGTTTTTT. It yields the protein CASSLVGKNTGELFF. The full variable domain, with the rest looked up from reference TRBV28 and TRBJ2-2, is DVKVTQSSRYLVKRTGEKVFLECVQDMDHENMFWYRQDPGLGLRLIYFSYDVKMKEKGDIPEGYSVSREKKERFSLILESASTNQTSMYLCASSLVGKNTGELFFGEGSRLTVL.

This clone was picked up one time. The V call is TRBV27, the J call TRBJ2-1; a weak D match, TRBD2 (6 bases). This CDR3 contains 16 residues. V shed 2 bases and J shed 6 bases, with 17 bases lying between them. Per the germline V gene, CDR1 is MNHEY and CDR2 is SMNVEV (reference sequence). The CDR3: CASSLAGSGVRNEQFF. CDR3 bases: TGTGCCAGCAGTTTAGCCGGGAGCGGTGTACGCAATGAGCAGTTCTTC.

The table lists this clone with a few counts. The gene calls are TRBV12-3 or TRBV12-4 and TRBJ2-7; D not certain. The CDR3 spans 12 residues. The V and J ends lost 4 bases and 3 bases respectively, with 7 bases between them. The CDR3 reads CASSYKRYEQYF. The CDR3 nucleotides read TGTGCCAGCAGTTATAAGCGCTACGAGCAGTACTTC.

Here the CDR3 DNA reads TGCGCCAGCAGCCGGGACAGTCAAGAGACCCAGTACTTC. It translates to CASSRDSQETQYF. J is TRBJ2-5 and V is TRBV4-1, with TRBD1 matching 7 bases. Germline V gene data show CDR1 as MGHRA and CDR2 as YSYEKL. The CDR3 totals 13 residues. V trimming: 4 bases; J trimming: 2 bases; junction bases outside the gene matches: 1.

The chain recombines TRBV7-9 with TRBJ2-1; 8 positions agree with TRBD1. CDR1 is SEHNR and CDR2 is FQNEAQ in the germline V gene (reference sequence). CDR3 length: 14 amino acids. The V gene end was trimmed by 5 bases and the J gene end by 7 bases; junction bases not matched to a gene: 7. CDR3 coding DNA: TGTGCCAGCAGCCCAGGGGGCAAGGGGAATGAGCAGTTCTTC. It specifies CASSPGGKGNEQFF.

The V call is TRBV28, the J call TRBJ1-1; the D gene is possibly TRBD1 (6 bases). V dropped 5 bases and J dropped 4 bases, with 17 bases sitting between them. CDR1 and CDR2 from the germline V gene are MDHEN and SYDVKM. The CDR3 extends over 15 amino acids. CDR3: CASSASQGLGTEAFF. Here the CDR3 DNA reads TGTGCCAGCAGTGCGTCACAGGGTCTGGGCACTGAAGCTTTCTTT.

The chain links TRBV13 to TRBJ2-2; TRBD2 matches 9 bases. Germline lookup yields CDR1 PRHDT and CDR2 FYEKMQ (reference sequence). This CDR3 contains 18 residues. The V and J ends lost 5 bases and 5 bases, in that order; junction bases with no gene match: 15. The CDR3 bases are TGTGCCAGCAGCCCCCCCCTGGAGGGGCGGGAGGGGACCGGGGAGCTGTTTTTT. Encoded protein: CASSPPLEGREGTGELFF.

This clone was found a few times. CDR3 in amino acids: CASSQDMAVNTEAFF. The CDR3 coding sequence is TGCGCCAGCAGCCAAGATATGGCAGTTAACACTGAAGCTTTCTTT. The V and J genes are TRBV4-1 and TRBJ1-1; D is ambiguous. This CDR3 is built from 15 residues. Per the germline V gene, CDR1 is MGHRA and CDR2 is YSYEKL. Trimming pared 0 bases from V and 2 bases from J, leaving 10 bases between.

The chain has TRBV5-6 and TRBJ2-5; 10 positions match TRBD1. Germline V CDR1 and CDR2: SGHDT, YYEEEE. Trimming cost V 4 bases and J 1 base; bases outside gene matches: 4. This CDR3 region has 15 residues. DNA for the CDR3: TGTGCCAGCAGCACCGGGACAGGGGTCCAAGAGACCCAGTACTTC. It translates to CASSTGTGVQETQYF.

This chain joins TRBV11-1 and TRBJ2-1; 8 bases fit TRBD2. This CDR3 is 15 amino acids long. Trimming cost V 3 bases and J 5 bases; bases outside gene matches: 6. CDR1 is SGHAT and CDR2 is FQDESV in the germline V gene (reference sequence). In DNA form, the CDR3 reads TGTGCCAGCAGCTTTCTCGGGACTAGAGACAATGAGCAGTTCTTC. This codes for CASSFLGTRDNEQFF. The complete variable domain, with remaining parts taken from reference TRBV11-1 and TRBJ2-1, reads EAEVAQSPRYKITEKSQAVAFWCDPISGHATLYWYRQILGQGPELLVQFQDESVVDDSQLPKDRFSAERLKGVDSTLKIQPAELGDSAMYLCASSFLGTRDNEQFFGPGTRLTVL.

The CDR3 coding sequence is TGTGCCAGCAGCTTAGCCGGGGGCGAGCAGTACTTC. This sequence encodes CASSLAGGEQYF. V and J are TRBV7-8 and TRBJ2-7; possible D gene TRBD2, 6 bases. CDR3 length equals 12 residues. Trimming removed 0 bases from V and 6 bases from J, with 6 bases in between. CDR1 SGHVS and CDR2 FQNEAQ come from the germline V gene.